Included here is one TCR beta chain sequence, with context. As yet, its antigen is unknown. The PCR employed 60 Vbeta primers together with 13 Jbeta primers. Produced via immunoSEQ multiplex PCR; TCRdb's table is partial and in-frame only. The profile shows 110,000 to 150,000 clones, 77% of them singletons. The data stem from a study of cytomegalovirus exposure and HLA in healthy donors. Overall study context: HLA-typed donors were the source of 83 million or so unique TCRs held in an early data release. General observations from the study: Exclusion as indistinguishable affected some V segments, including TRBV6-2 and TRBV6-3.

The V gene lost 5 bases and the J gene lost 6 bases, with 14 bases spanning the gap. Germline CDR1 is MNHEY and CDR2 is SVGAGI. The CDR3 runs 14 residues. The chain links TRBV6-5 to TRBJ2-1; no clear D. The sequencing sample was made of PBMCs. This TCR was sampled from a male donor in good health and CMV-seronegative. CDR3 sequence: CASSLQFVSNEQFF. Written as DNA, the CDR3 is TGTGCCAGCAGTCTCCAATTTGTGAGCAATGAGCAGTTCTTC.